Below, 3 T cell receptor beta chains from the same sample are listed, as sequenced in a study of Graves' ophthalmopathy and Graves' hyperthyroidism. Amplifying from RNA transcripts, the study obtained TCR beta CDR3 regions. The first-round RT-PCR employed HTBI primers together with the Qiagen OneStep RT-PCR kit. A multiplex PCR was then performed as the second round. A single record per CDR3 protein comes from TCRdb applying MiXCR to the multiplex PCR reads. Among over a million distinct CDR3 sequences, roughly 35% were seen once, and the ten largest hold approximately 10%. Sequenced material: peripheral blood or thyroid tissue (not recorded which). These receptor sequences come from an adult man with Graves' hyperthyroidism.

The chain employs TRBV12-3 or TRBV12-4 and TRBJ1-2; no clear D. Trimming took off 1 base at V and 3 bases at J, with 12 bases between the two ends. The CDR3 has 15 residues. The CDR3 spells CASSLVRENDYGYTF. The DNA of the CDR3 is TGTGCCAGCAGTTTAGTAAGGGAGAACGACTATGGCTACACCTTC.

The chain carries TRBV14 and TRBJ2-7; D gene ambiguous. This CDR3 has 14 amino acids. CDR1 and CDR2 from the germline V gene are SGHDN and FVKESK. Trimming removed 8 bases at V and 3 bases at J, with 17 bases between. The CDR3 spells CASLKDGGSYEQYF. For the CDR3, the DNA is TGTGCCAGCCTGAAAGACGGTGGTAGCTACGAGCAGTACTTC.

This clonotype has a count of ten or more. The chain has TRBV9 and TRBJ1-6; D gene unclear. V was shortened by 0 bases and J by 6 bases, with 7 bases between the two germline ends. Germline CDR1 reads SGDLS; CDR2 reads YYNGEE. This CDR3 is built from 14 residues. CDR3 sequence: CASSVGPGNSPLHF. CDR3 in DNA: TGTGCCAGCAGCGTAGGTCCGGGTAATTCACCCCTCCACTTT.